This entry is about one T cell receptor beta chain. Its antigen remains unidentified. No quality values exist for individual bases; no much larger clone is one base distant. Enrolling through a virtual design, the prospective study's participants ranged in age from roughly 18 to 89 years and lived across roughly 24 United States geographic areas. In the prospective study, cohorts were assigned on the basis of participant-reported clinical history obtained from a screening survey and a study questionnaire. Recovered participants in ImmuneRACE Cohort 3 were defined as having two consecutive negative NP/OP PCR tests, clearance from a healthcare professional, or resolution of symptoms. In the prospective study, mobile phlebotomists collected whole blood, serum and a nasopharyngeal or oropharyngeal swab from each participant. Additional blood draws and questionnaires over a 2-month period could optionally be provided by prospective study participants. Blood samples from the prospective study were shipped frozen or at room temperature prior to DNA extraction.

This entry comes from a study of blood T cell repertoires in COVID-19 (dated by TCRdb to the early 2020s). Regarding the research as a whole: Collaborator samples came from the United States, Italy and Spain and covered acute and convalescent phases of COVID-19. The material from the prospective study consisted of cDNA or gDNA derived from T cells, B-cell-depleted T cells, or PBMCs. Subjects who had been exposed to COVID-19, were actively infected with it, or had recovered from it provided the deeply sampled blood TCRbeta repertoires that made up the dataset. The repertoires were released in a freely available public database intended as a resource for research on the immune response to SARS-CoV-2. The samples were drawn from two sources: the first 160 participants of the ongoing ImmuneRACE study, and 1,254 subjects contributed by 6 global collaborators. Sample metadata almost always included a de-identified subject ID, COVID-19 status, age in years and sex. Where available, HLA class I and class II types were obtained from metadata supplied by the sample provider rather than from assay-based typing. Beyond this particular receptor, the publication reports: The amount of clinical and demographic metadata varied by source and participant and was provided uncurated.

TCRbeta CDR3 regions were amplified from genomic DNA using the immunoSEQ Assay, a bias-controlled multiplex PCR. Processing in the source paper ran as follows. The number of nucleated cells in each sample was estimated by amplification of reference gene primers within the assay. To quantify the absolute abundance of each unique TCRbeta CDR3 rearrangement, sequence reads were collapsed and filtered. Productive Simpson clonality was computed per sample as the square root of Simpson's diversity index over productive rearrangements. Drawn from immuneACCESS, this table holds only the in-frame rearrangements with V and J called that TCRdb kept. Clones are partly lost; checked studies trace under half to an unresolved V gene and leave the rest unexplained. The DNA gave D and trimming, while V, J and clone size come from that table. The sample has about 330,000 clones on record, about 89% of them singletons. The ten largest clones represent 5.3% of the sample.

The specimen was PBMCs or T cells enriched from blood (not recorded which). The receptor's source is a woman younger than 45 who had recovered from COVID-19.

The DNA is TGCAGCGTCCATTCGACAGGGGCGAGCACTGAAGCTTTCTTT. It specifies CSVHSTGASTEAFF. The rearranged chain carries TRBV29-1 and TRBJ1-1; 8 bases in the middle match TRBD1. The CDR3 spans 14 residues, from the cysteine through the phenylalanine. Only the CDR3 DNA is retained, 42 bases long and in frame from the first base. For CDR1 and CDR2, the germline V gene lists SQVTM and ANQGSEA. Germline trimming: 6 bases from V, 4 bases from J; junction bases outside gene matches: 10.